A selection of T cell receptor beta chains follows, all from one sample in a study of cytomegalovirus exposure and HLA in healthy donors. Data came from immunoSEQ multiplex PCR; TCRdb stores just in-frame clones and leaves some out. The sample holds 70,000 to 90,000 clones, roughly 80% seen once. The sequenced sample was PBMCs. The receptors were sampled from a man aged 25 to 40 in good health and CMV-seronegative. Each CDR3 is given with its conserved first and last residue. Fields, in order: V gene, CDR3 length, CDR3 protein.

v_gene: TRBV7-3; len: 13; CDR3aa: CASSLSPGYEQYF
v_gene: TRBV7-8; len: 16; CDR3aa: CASSLTSGGLQETQYF
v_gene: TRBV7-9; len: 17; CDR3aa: CASRPKKTGRLRETQYF
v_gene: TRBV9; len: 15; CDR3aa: CASSAGGRAAGELFF
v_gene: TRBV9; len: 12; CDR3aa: CASSVGENEQFF
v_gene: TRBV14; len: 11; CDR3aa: CASSHSSAQYF
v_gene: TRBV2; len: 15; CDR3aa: CASSEGLTGSYEQYF
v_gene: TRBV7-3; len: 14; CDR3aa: CASTQGRSTDTQYF
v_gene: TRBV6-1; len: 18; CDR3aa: CASSEALLDFRATDTQYF
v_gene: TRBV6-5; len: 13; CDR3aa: CASSRERGGTQYF
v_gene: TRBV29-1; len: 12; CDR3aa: CSVVSGNEKLFF
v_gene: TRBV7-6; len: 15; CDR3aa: CASGQGVFSNQPQHF
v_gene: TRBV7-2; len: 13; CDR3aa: CASDTGGGETQYF
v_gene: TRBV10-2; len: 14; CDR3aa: CASSEKGLRDTIYF
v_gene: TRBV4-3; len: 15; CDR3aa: CASSQQRTGSYGYTF
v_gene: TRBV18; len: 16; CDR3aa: CASSRKLQGNTGELFF
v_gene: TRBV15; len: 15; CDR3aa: CATSRVVRGGGELFF
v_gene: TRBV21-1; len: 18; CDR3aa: CASSKEKGPLTGAYEQYF
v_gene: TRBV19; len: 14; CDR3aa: CASSLRTGQYGYTF
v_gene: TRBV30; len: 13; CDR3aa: CAIQEENTGELFF
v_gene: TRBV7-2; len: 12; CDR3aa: CDSAVLGSEQFF
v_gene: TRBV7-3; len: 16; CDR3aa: CASSAAGGQHPYEQYF